This T cell receptor beta chain comes out of a study of shared clonotypes between healthy human individuals (TCRdb year 2020). Concerning the study at large: Two women and three men aged 18 to 49 years were included in the cohort. Per donor, three plates each were used for CD4 naive and CD4 memory, two for CD8 naive, and one for CD8 memory. The study deeply sequenced blood TCR repertoires of several healthy adults to estimate repertoire size and the extent of clonotype sharing between individuals. To increase sequencing depth and limit assay-specific biases, TCR repertoire library preparation and sequencing were carried out by different laboratories using diverse techniques. Between about 0.8 and 8.9 billion PBMCs per donor were obtained by leukapheresis.

The donors were healthy, HIV-negative adults who had no recently reported acute infections or vaccinations. Only Caucasian adults living in Nashville, Tennessee, USA were represented among the donors. CD4+ T cells were enriched by magnetic negative selection; naive cells were then positively selected on CD45RA, and the negative fraction formed the memory subset. Blood was collected by leukapheresis, and PBMCs were isolated by Ficoll-Histopaque density gradient centrifugation and then cryopreserved in liquid nitrogen vapor phase. Analytical flow cytometry was used to check the purity and quantity of each magnetically sorted T cell population. Genomic DNA was isolated from each sorted fraction and quantified by UV absorbance on a Nanodrop 2000c. Using the deep immunoSEQ assay, TCR CDR3 regions were amplified from genomic DNA by multiplex PCR. Extracted genomic DNA from each cell subset was distributed evenly across all wells of several immunoSEQ 96-well plates, and each plate was treated as a replicate. For sorted subsets, about 210 ng of genomic DNA, equivalent to around 30,000 T cell genomes, went into each replicate PCR. Purified libraries were quantified with a Qubit 3.0 fluorometer, sized on a Bioanalyzer 2100, and re-quantified with the KAPA Library Quantification kit. Each immunoSEQ 96-well plate was sequenced on its own single-read 150-cycle Illumina NextSeq 550 flow cell. In the paper's pipeline: Because the immunoSEQ output included only junctional sequences and no quality scores, the filtering could not be the same as the filtering used for full-length reads. To assign V/J genes and CDR3, sequences were annotated against IMGT germline references using PyIR, a Python wrapper for IgBLAST v1.9. Any read was removed if the V/J assignment was weak (E-value above 1e-6), the CDR3 was missing, or the read contained stop codons, out-of-frame junctions, or ambiguous translated residues. V3J clonotypes were defined by identical inferred V gene, J gene, and CDR3 amino acid sequence. Percentage overlap between repertoires was computed as shared unique clonotypes divided by the size of the smaller repertoire. Three approaches were used to assess repertoire richness: RTK rarefaction, the Chao1 estimator, and Recon v2.1 estimates of unobserved clonotypes. Generation probabilities were computed with OLGA for all TCRbeta clonotypes obtained by the gDNA method from four donors. TCRdb took over this immuneACCESS table, retaining in-frame rearrangements with V and J assigned. Such tables are incomplete; in checked studies, under half of the missing clones stem from an unresolved V gene, and the remainder is unexplained. The D gene and trimming were derived from the DNA, and the V and J assignments and clone size from that table. The sample records 2.3 million or so clones, approximately 95% of which are singletons. The ten largest account for under 0.45% of the sample.

This clone was detected once. No antigen is known for it. Base qualities are missing; no much larger clone stands one base away. This CDR3 is also generated by other DNA sequences in the sample. Its CDR3 holds 16 amino acids, cysteine through phenylalanine. Kept here is only the CDR3 DNA, which spans 48 bases and is read in frame from base 1. Relative to germline, V is 1 base shorter and J is 2 bases shorter, with 15 bases between their ends. Sequences SGHRS (CDR1) and YFSETQ (CDR2) are obtained from the germline V gene. Results the study describes overall, beyond this receptor: Across a handful of donors, around 5% of naive CD4, around 3.5% of naive CD8, around 2.1% of memory CD4, and 0.4% to 0.45% of memory CD8 clonotypes were shared. Only blood was sampled, and tissue TCR repertoires likely differ from those in blood. Because the study included only a small number of donors, the genetic and exposure-history diversity represented was limited. Compared with non-shared clonotypes, the clonotypes found in all four sorted-subset donors had higher generation probabilities. Pairwise subsampling indicated that sequencing depth was expected to affect the degree of clonotype sharing among donors. Incomplete sequencing was indicated by rarefaction of sorted-subset datasets, despite the large sequencing depth. Naive subsets generally had larger estimated clonotype richness than memory subsets did.

Sample: naive CD4+ T cells from PBMCs. Read against the paper, the sample's cell subset or site label means: CD45RA+ positively selected. The sequence derives from a young man in good health. Some clones in this sample may be carry-over from other donors' samples. Recombination connected TRBV5-1 to TRBJ2-5; TRBD2 is a possible D gene, resting on 6 matching bases. The DNA sequence is given as TGCGCCAGCAGCTTGTCCTTAGGCCGGGGGCAAGAGACCCAGTACTTC. It codes for CASSLSLGRGQETQYF. The full variable domain, completed from the reference TRBV5-1 and TRBJ2-5 proteins outside the CDR3, reads KAGVTQTPRYLIKTRGQQVTLSCSPISGHRSVSWYQQTPGQGLQFLFEYFSETQRNKGNFPGRFSGRQFSNSRSEMNVSTLELGDSALYLCASSLSLGRGQETQYFGPGTRLLVL.